The TCR beta chain described here comes from a study of T cells in Graves' hyperthyroidism and ophthalmopathy. RNA transcripts yielded amplified TCR beta CDR3 regions. TCR CDR3 underwent first-round RT-PCR with the HTBI primer set. TCRdb redid the calling of the multiplex PCR reads with MiXCR, one entry per CDR3 protein. The sample has about 350,000 distinct CDR3 sequences; about 15% are singletons. This clonotype was seen many times. The CDR3 sequence is 15 residues long. J lost 0 bases, V lost 6 bases, and 4 bases had no gene match. Germline CDR1 and CDR2: SNHLY and FYNNEI. This chain joins TRBV2 and TRBJ2-3, with 9 bases identical to TRBD2. This TCR was sampled from a woman aged 25 to 39 with Graves' hyperthyroidism. The sequencing input was blood. CDR3 coding DNA: TGTGCCAGCAGCGCCGGGACTAGCAGCACAGATACGCAGTATTTT. Amino acid sequence: CASSAGTSSTDTQYF. The full variable domain, in which reference TRBV2 and TRBJ2-3 provide the parts outside the CDR3, is EPEVTQTPSHQVTQMGQEVILRCVPISNHLYFYWYRQILGQKVEFLVSFYNNEISEKSEIFDDQFSVERPDGSNFTLKIRSTKLEDSAMYFCASSAGTSSTDTQYFGPGTRLTVL.